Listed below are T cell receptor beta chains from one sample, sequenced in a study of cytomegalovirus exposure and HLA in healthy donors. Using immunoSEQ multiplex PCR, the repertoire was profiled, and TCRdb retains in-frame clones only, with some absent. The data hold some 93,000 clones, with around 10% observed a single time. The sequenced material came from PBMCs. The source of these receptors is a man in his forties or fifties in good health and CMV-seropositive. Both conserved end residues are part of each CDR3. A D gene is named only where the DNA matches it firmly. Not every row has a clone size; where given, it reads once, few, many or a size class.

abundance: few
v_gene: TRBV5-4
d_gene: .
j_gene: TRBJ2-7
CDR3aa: CASSSRDPLSYEQYF
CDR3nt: TGTGCCAGCAGCTCCAGGGATCCTCTCTCCTACGAGCAGTACTTC

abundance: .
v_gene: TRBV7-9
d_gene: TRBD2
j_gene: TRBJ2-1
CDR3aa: CASSGPGLVGNEQFF
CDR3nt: TGTGCCAGCAGTGGACCGGGACTAGTCGGAAATGAGCAGTTCTTC

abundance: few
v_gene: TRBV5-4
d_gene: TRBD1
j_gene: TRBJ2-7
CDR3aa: CASSPGQGDEQYF
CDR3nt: TGTGCCAGCAGCCCGGGACAGGGCGACGAGCAGTACTTC

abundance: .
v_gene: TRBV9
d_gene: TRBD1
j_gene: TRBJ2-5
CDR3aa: CASSRDRGLETQYF
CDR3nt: TGTGCCAGCAGCCGGGACAGGGGGCTCGAGACCCAGTACTTC

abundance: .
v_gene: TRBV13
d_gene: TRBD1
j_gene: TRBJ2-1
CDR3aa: CASSLGSRTGNEQFF
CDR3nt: TGTGCCAGCAGCTTAGGCTCTCGGACAGGGAACGAGCAGTTCTTC

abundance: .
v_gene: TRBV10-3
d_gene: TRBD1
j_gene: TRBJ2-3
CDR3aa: CAISPLEGQGGVWSTDTQYF
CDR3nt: TGTGCCATCAGTCCTCTCGAGGGACAGGGGGGAGTGTGGAGCACAGATACGCAGTATTTT

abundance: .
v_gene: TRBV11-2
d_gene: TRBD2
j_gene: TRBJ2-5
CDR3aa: CASSRTSTAETQYF
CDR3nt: TGTGCCAGCAGCCGGACTAGTACGGCCGAGACCCAGTACTTC

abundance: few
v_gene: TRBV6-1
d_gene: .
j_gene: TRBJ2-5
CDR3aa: CASSASQETQYF
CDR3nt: TGTGCCAGCAGTGCCAGCCAAGAGACCCAGTACTTC

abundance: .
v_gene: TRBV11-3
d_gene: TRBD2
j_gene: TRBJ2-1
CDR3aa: CASSPGLAGYNEQFF
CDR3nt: TGTGCCAGCAGCCCCGGGCTAGCGGGTTACAATGAGCAGTTCTTC

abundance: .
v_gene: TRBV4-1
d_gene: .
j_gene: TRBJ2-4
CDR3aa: CASSARYPQGWGNIQYF
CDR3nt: TGCGCCAGCAGCGCCCGCTATCCCCAGGGTTGGGGAAACATTCAGTACTTC

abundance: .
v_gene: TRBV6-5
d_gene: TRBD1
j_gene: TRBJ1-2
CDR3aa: CASRAPGGAGYTF
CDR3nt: TGTGCCAGCAGAGCCCCAGGGGGCGCTGGCTACACCTTC

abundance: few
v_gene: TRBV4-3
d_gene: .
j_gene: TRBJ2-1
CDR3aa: CASSQDREYYNEQFF
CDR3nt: TGCGCCAGCAGCCAAGATAGGGAGTACTACAATGAGCAGTTCTTC

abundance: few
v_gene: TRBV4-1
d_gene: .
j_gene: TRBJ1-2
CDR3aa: CASSLNTEIYGYTF
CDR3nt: TGCGCCAGCAGCTTGAATACAGAGATCTATGGCTACACCTTC

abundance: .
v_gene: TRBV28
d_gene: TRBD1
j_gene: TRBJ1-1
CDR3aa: CASSFPGQVTEAFF
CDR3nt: TGTGCCAGCAGTTTTCCGGGACAGGTTACTGAAGCTTTCTTT

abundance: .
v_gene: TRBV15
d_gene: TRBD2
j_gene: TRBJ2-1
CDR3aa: CATGEGISYNEQFF
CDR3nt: TGTGCCACCGGGGAGGGTATATCCTACAATGAGCAGTTCTTC

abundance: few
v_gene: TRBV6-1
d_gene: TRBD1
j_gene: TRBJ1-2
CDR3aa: CASSEIQGGYGYTF
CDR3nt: TGTGCCAGCAGTGAAATACAGGGGGGATATGGCTACACCTTC

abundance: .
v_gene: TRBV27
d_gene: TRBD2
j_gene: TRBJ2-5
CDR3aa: CASTFSGLAGGPKETQYF
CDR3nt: TGTGCCAGCACTTTTAGCGGGCTAGCGGGAGGACCCAAGGAGACCCAGTACTTC

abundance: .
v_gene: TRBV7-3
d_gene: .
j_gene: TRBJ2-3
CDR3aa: CASSLEGHRTDTQYF
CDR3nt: TGTGCCAGCAGCTTAGAGGGACATCGCACAGATACGCAGTATTTT

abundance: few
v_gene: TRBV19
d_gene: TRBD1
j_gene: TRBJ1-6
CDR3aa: CASSEPQGATGHSPLHF
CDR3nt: TGTGCCAGTAGTGAACCCCAGGGGGCAACAGGGCATTCACCCCTCCACTTT

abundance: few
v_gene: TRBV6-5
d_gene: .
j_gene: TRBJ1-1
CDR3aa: CASSYAPGSTEAFF
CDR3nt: TGTGCCAGCAGTTACGCTCCGGGGAGCACTGAAGCTTTCTTT

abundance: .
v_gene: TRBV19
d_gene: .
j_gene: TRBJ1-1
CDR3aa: CASTGQRGTEAFF
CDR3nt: TGTGCCAGTACCGGACAGCGGGGCACTGAAGCTTTCTTT

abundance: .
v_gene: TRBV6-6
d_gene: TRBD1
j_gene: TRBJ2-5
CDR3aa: CASKRTAGQGQETQYF
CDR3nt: TGTGCCAGCAAGAGGACAGCGGGACAGGGTCAAGAGACCCAGTACTTC

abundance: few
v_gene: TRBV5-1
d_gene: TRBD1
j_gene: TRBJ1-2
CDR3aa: CASSGSRTGNYGYTF
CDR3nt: TGCGCCAGCAGCGGCTCCCGGACAGGGAACTATGGCTACACCTTC

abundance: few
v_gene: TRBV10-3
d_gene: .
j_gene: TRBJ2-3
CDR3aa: CAINPGATDTQYF
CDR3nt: TGTGCCATCAACCCAGGGGCCACAGATACGCAGTATTTT

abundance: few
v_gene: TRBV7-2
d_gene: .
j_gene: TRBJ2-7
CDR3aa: CASSLGGGIIYEQYF
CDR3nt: TGTGCCAGCAGCTTAGGGGGCGGGATTATCTACGAGCAGTACTTC

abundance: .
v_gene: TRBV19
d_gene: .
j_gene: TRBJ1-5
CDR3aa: CASSIGGGNPASWPQHF
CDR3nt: TGTGCCAGTAGTATAGGGGGGGGCAACCCCGCTAGCTGGCCCCAGCATTTT